A single sample is the source of the 9 T cell receptor beta chains below, sequenced in a study of T-cell memory formation after mild COVID-19. Each CDR3 protein is one row after TCRdb ran MiXCR on the 5' RACE reads. The sample has hundreds of thousands of distinct CDR3 sequences, more than 20% seen once. Sequences were obtained from PBMCs or a T cell subset sorted from them (not recorded which). All receptors come from a man between 18 and 35 years old who had mild COVID-19 (a few samples of this study predate the infection). Cell type and time point are not known.

This clonotype was found a few times. The chain is built from TRBV20-1 and TRBJ2-7; the match to TRBD2 covers 11 bases. The trim removed 5 bases at V and 4 bases at J, leaving 16 bases unmatched. This CDR3 is built from 17 residues. Germline-derived CDR1 and CDR2 are DFQATT and SNEGSKA (reference sequence). The CDR3 sequence is CSALIIEGLAASYEQYV. As DNA, the CDR3 is TGCAGTGCTCTAATAATAGAGGGACTAGCGGCTTCGTACGAGCAGTACGTC.

The CDR3 loop is CSARVPEGREGANVLTF. The CDR3 coding sequence is TGCAGTGCTAGAGTCCCGGAGGGCCGAGAGGGGGCCAACGTCCTGACTTTC. The gene calls are TRBV20-1 and TRBJ2-6; the D gene is possibly TRBD2 (6 bases). V was clipped by 1 base and J by 4 bases, with 17 bases between them. Germline V lookup: CDR1 DFQATT, CDR2 SNEGSKA (reference sequence). CDR3 length: 17 amino acids.

This clonotype was seen more than once but under ten times. This rearrangement joins TRBV2 to TRBJ2-5; the D gene is possibly TRBD1 (6 bases). Germline CDR1 reads SNHLY; CDR2 reads FYNNEI. The CDR3 spans 14 residues. Trimming left V 8 bases short and J 3 bases short, with 16 bases between. CDR3 in amino acids: CASFRTPGEETQYF. The CDR3 bases are TGTGCCAGCTTCCGGACCCCAGGGGAAGAGACCCAGTACTTC.

As to this clonotype: This sequence may be a read error, since a much larger clone differs from it by one base. The chain employs TRBV5-5 and TRBJ1-1; tentatively, D is TRBD1 (5 bases). Germline-derived CDR1 and CDR2 are SGHKS and YYEKEE (reference sequence). This CDR3 is 13 amino acids long. The DNA for the CDR3 is TGTGCCAGCACCTTGGGGGTGAACACTGAAGCTTTCTTT. Residues: CASTLGVNTEAFF. The full variable domain, completed using reference TRBV5-5 and TRBJ1-1, is DAGVTQSPTHLIKTRGQQVTLRCSPISGHKSVSWYQQVLGQGPQFIFQYYEKEERGRGNFPDRFSARQFPNYSSELNVNALLLGDSALYLCASTLGVNTEAFFGQGTRLTVV.

A few counts support this clonotype. This chain links TRBV21-1 with TRBJ1-5. TRBV21-1 is termed a pseudogene. This CDR3 contains 14 residues. Here the CDR3 reads CASSKPIGRQPQHF. The CDR3 DNA reads TGTGCCAGCAGCAAGCCGATCGGCAGACAGCCCCAGCATTTT.

This clonotype occurred many times. This chain uses TRBV7-7 with TRBJ2-2; the match to TRBD1 covers 8 bases. Germline CDR1 reads SSHAT; CDR2 reads FNYEAQ (reference sequence). V lost 2 bases and J lost 5; bases outside the gene matches: 4. This CDR3 is built from 15 residues. This chain's CDR3 is CASSLKTGVTGELFF. The DNA for the CDR3 is TGTGCCAGCAGCTTAAAGACAGGGGTGACCGGGGAGCTGTTTTTT.

This clonotype was picked up many times. The chain carries TRBV5-6 and TRBJ2-3, with unresolved D. The V end lost 2 bases, the J end lost 5 bases, and 24 bases lay between the germline ends. CDR1 is SGHDT, CDR2 YYEEEE, per germline. This CDR3 contains 18 residues. The CDR3 DNA reads as TGTGCCAGCAGCTTTACGTTCGTAGGGCCAACGGTGGGAGATACGCAGTATTTT. It translates to CASSFTFVGPTVGDTQYF.

This clonotype was seen a handful of times. This chain connects TRBV2 to TRBJ2-5, with a possible D match to TRBD2 (5 bases). Between the trimmed V and J ends, which lost 7 bases and 2 bases, there was a span of 14 bases. CDR3 length: 14 amino acids. Germline loops: CDR1 SNHLY, CDR2 FYNNEI. In DNA form, the CDR3 reads TGTGCCAGCACTTCGAGGGAGAGTCAAGAGACCCAGTACTTC. Protein product: CASTSRESQETQYF.

V and J are TRBV5-1 and TRBJ2-7; D gene ambiguous. Germline CDR1 is SGHRS and CDR2 is YFSETQ. This CDR3 has 13 amino acids. Trimming took off 2 bases at V and 0 bases at J, with 6 bases between the two ends. In DNA form, the CDR3 reads TGCGCCAGCAGCTTTGTCAGCTCCTACGAGCAGTACTTC. Protein: CASSFVSSYEQYF.